This T cell receptor (beta chain) was captured in a study of blood T cells in healthy people across ages (dated by TCRdb to 2014 to 2015). Study-wide context: In model experiments, roughly one uniquely barcoded TCR beta cDNA molecule per two T cells was captured by template switching. To track age-related changes in TCR beta repertoire diversity, the study relied on deep sequencing normalized with unique cDNA molecular identifiers. Four age groups were formed from the donors: young (average roughly 15 years), middle-aged (approximately 39), aged (roughly 56) and long-lived (roughly 88). To avoid experimental bias, donors of different ages were spread randomly across the sequencing lanes. The study analyzed two additional independent replicas of 1 million unique cDNA reads from the same blood draw for two donors, one aged 18 to 29 and one aged 80 or older.

The study at large found these results: Observed TCR beta diversity per million T cells fell roughly linearly with age, and a significant reduction was already apparent by age roughly 40. Observed TCR beta diversity correlated strongly with the percentage of naive T cells measured by flow cytometry. The CMV infection status of donors was not known, potentially confounding age-related changes in expanded clonotypes. Compared with the aged group, the long-lived group had more naive CD4+ T cells, fewer expanded clones and increased TCR diversity, suggesting age selection. Since profiling was done on bulk unsorted PBMCs, naive and antigen-experienced compartments could not be conclusively compared. Total diversity estimates from one million sequenced T cells were considered lower bounds and underestimates.

Including cysteine and phenylalanine, the CDR3 has 11 amino acids. The DNA shown is the 33-base CDR3, in frame from base 1. This clonotype came up many times. Its antigen remains unidentified. Mismatch with germline at one junction end may stem from a read error. Receptors were amplified or captured by 5' RACE. Instrument on record: Illumina HiSeq 2500. The second PCR ran for about 6 to 12 cycles and used a J-beta primer mix along with a sample-barcoded 5' primer. Each TCR beta cDNA molecule received a unique molecular identifier from a template-switch 5' adaptor carrying 12 random nucleotides. At least 2.5 million CDR3-containing paired-end reads were obtained from each sample. All of the RNA was converted into first-strand cDNA using the Mint cDNA synthesis kit, with a TRBC-specific oligonucleotide serving as the primer. All cDNA was treated with uracil-DNA glycosylase and then went through a first 18-cycle PCR with the universal primers M1SS and BC2_uni_R. In the original analysis: Normalization of each sample was performed by random selection of 1 million high-quality reads, each carrying a distinct molecular identifier. Instead of being binned into consensus sequences, reads that shared molecular identifiers were thrown out. MiTCR, run with a Q25 quality threshold and the strictest error-elimination algorithm, handled CDR3 identification, clonotype clustering and error correction. Lower-bound total TCR beta diversity was estimated with a nonparametric unseen species model using Euler transformation. Using fastp trimming at Q25 and MiXCR clonotype assembly, TCRdb reanalyzed the public sequencing data and kept in-frame beta chains. One record per CDR3 amino acid sequence lists the most common genes and DNA. V and J calls and clone size were set by TCRdb, not the authors. The sample has about 970,000 distinct CDR3 sequences on record, around 54% of them singletons. The ten largest clonotypes hold roughly 23% of the sample.

Donors were approximately 42 systemically healthy Caucasian individuals from Russia aged roughly 6 to 95 years. Roughly 9.5 milliliters of peripheral blood were drawn from each donor into EDTA-treated Vacutainer tubes. Ficoll-Paque density-gradient centrifugation was used to isolate PBMCs, with at least 7 million per sample. Total RNA was extracted from PBMCs with Trizol reagent, with at least 5 micrograms obtained per sample. For every donor, an aliquot of PBMCs went through flow cytometry to measure the percentages of naive CD45RAhigh/CD27high T cells. This TCR came from a woman aged 60-75 years in good health. Sequenced input: blood. The chain is made from TRBV12-3 or TRBV12-4 and TRBJ2-7; the D gene remains uncertain. The sequenced DNA: TGCGCCAGCAGCACCACCTACGAGCAGTACTTC. It specifies CASSTTYEQYF.